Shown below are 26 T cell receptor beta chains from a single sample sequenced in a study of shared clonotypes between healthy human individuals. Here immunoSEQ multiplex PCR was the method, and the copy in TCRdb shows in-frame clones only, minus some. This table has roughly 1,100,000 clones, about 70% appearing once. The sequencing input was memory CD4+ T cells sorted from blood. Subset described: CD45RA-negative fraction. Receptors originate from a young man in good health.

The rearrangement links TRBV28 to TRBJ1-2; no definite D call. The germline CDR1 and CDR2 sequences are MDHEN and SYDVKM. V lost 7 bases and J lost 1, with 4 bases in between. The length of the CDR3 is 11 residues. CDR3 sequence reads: CASKGNYGYTF. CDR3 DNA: TGTGCCAGCAAGGGTAACTATGGCTACACCTTC.

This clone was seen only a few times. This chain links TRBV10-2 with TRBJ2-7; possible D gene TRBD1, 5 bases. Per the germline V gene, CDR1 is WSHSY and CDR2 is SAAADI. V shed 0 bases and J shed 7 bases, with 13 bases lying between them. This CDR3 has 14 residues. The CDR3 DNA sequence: TGCGCCAGCAGTGAGTCGACTCAGGGTTTGGAGCAGTACTTC. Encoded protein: CASSESTQGLEQYF.

The CDR3 spells CASSRQGVPNEKLFF. CDR3 in DNA: TGTGCCAGCAGTCGTCAGGGGGTACCTAATGAAAAACTGTTTTTT. The chain has TRBV28 and TRBJ1-4; TRBD1 aligns across 7 bases. CDR3 length equals 15 residues. V shed 5 bases and J 3 bases; nucleotides not matched to a gene: 6. The germline V gene has CDR1 MDHEN and CDR2 SYDVKM.

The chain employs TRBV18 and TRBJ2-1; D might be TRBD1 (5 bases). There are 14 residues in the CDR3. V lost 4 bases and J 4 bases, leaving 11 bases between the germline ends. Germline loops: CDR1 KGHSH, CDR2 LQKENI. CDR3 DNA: TGTGCCAGCTCACGGGGCAGCGAGTACAATGAGCAGTTCTTC. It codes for CASSRGSEYNEQFF.

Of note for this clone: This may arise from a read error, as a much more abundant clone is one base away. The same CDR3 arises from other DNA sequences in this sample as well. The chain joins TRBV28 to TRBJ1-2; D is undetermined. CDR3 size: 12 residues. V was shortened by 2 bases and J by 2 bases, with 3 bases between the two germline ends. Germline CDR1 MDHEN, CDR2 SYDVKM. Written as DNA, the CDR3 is TGTGCCAGCAGTTTAAACAACTATGGCTACACCTTC. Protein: CASSLNNYGYTF.

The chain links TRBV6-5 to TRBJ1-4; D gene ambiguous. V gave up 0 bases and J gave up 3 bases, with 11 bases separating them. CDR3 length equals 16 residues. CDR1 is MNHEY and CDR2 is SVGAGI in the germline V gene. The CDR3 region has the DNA TGTGCCAGCAGTTACTCAAGCTTTGGGGCTAATGAAAAACTGTTTTTT. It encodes CASSYSSFGANEKLFF.

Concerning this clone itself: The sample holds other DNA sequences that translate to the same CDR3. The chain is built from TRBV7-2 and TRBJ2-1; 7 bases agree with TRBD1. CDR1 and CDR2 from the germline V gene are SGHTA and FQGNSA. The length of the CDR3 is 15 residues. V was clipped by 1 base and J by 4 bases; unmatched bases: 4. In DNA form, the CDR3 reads TGTGCCAGCAGCTTAGACAGGGGACCTTACAATGAGCAGTTCTTC. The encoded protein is CASSLDRGPYNEQFF.

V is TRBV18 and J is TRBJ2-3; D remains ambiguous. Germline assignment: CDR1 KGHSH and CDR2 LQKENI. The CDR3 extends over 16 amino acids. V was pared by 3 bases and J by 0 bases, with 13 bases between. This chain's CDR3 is CASSPAWATSTDTQYF. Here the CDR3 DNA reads TGTGCCAGCTCACCCGCGTGGGCTACTAGCACAGATACGCAGTATTTT.

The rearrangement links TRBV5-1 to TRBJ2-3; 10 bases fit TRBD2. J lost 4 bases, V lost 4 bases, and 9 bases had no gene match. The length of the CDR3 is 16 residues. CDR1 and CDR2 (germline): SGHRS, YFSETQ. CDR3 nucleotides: TGCGCCAGCAGCCCCGACTCTAGCGGGAGACCAGATACGCAGTATTTT. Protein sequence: CASSPDSSGRPDTQYF.

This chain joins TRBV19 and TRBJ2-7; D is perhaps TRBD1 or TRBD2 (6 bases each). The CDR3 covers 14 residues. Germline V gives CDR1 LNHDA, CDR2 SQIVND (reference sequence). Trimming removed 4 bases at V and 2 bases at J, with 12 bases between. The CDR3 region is CASSRGGTTYEQYF. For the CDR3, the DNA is TGTGCCAGTAGTAGAGGGGGGACCACCTACGAGCAGTACTTC.

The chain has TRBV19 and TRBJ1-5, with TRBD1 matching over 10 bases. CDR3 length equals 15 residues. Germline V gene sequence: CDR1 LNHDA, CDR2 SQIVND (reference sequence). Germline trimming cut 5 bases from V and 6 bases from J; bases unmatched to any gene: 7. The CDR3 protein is CASSQTGGAGQPQHF. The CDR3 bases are TGTGCCAGTAGTCAGACAGGGGGCGCCGGTCAGCCCCAGCATTTT. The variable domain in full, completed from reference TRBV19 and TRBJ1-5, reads DGGITQSPKYLFRKEGQNVTLSCEQNLNHDAMYWYRQDPGQGLRLIYYSQIVNDFQKGDIAEGYSVSREKKESFPLTVTSAQKNPTAFYLCASSQTGGAGQPQHFGDGTRLSIL.

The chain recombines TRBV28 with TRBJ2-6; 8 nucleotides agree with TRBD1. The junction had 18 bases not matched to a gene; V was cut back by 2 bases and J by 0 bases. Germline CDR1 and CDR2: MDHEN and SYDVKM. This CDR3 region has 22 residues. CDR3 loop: CASSLTPFGSGGVGSGANVLTF. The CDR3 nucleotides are TGTGCCAGCAGTTTAACGCCCTTTGGATCAGGGGGCGTCGGCTCTGGGGCCAACGTCCTGACTTTC.

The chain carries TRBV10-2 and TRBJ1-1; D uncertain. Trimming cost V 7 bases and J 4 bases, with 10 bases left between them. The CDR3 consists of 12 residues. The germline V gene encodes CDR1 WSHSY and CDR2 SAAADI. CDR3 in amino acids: CASTRPGTEAFF. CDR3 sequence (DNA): TGCGCCAGCACTCGGCCCGGCACTGAAGCTTTCTTT.

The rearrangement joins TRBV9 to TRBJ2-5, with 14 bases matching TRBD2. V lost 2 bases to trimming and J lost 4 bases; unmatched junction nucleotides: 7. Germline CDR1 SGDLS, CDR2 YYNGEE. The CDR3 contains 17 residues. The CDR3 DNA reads TGTGCCAGCAGCGTCGGGACTAGCGGGAGTGTAGGAGAGACCCAGTACTTC. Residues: CASSVGTSGSVGETQYF.

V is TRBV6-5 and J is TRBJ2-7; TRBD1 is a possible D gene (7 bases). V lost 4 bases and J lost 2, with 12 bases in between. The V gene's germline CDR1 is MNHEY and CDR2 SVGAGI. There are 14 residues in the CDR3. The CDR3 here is CASSWRDRPYEQYF. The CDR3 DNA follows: TGTGCCAGCAGTTGGCGGGACAGACCCTACGAGCAGTACTTC.

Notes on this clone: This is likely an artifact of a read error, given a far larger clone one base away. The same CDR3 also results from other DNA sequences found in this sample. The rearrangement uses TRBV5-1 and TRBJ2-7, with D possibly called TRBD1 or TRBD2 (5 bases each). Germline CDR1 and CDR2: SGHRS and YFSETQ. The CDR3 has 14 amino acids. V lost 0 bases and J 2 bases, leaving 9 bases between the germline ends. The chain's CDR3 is CASSLGGRPYEQYF. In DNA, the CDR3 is TGCGCCAGCAGCTTGGGGGGACGACCCTACGAGCAGTACTTC.

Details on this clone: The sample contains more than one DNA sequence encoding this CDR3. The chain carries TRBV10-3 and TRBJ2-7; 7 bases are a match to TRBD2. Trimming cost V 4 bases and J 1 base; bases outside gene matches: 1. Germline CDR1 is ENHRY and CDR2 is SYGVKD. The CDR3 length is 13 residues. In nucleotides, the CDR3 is TGTGCCATCAGTGCGGGGGGATCCTACGAGCAGTACTTC. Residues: CAISAGGSYEQYF.

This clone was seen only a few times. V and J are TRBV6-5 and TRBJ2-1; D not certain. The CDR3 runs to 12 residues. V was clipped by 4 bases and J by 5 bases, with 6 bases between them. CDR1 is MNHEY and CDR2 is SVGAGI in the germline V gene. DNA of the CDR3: TGTGCCAGCAGTTCATACCACAATGAGCAGTTCTTC. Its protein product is CASSSYHNEQFF.

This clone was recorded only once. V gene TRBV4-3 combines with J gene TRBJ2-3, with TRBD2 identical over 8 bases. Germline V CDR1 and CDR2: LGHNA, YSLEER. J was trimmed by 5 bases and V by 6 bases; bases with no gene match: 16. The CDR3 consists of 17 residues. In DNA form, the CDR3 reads TGCGCCAGCAGTCTAACACCCCGAGCTAGCGGGTTAGATACGCAGTATTTT. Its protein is CASSLTPRASGLDTQYF.

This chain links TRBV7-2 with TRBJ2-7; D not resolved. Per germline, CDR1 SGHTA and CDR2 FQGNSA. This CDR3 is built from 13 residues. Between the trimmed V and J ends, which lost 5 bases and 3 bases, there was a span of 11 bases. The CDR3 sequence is CASSPRVLYEQYF. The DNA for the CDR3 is TGTGCCAGCAGCCCGAGAGTCCTCTACGAGCAGTACTTC.

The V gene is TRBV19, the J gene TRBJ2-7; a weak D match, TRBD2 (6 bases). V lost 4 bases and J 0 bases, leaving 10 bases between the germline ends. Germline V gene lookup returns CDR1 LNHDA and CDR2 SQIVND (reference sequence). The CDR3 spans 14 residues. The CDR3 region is CASSRRGSSYEQYF. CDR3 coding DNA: TGTGCCAGTAGTAGGAGGGGTTCCTCCTACGAGCAGTACTTC. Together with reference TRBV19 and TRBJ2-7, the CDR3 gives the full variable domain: DGGITQSPKYLFRKEGQNVTLSCEQNLNHDAMYWYRQDPGQGLRLIYYSQIVNDFQKGDIAEGYSVSREKKESFPLTVTSAQKNPTAFYLCASSRRGSSYEQYFGPGTRLTVT.

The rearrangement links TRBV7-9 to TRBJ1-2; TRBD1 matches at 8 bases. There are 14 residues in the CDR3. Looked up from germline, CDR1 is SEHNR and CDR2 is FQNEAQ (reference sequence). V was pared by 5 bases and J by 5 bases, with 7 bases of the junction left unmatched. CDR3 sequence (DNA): TGTGCCAGCAGCCAGCAGGGGGCAAAGTATGGCTACACCTTC. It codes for CASSQQGAKYGYTF.

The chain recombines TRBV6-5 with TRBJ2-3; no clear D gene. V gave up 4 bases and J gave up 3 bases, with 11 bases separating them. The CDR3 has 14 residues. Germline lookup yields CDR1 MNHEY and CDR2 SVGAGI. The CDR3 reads CASSSSHSTDTQYF. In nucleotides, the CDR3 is TGTGCCAGCAGTTCGTCCCATTCGACAGATACGCAGTATTTT.

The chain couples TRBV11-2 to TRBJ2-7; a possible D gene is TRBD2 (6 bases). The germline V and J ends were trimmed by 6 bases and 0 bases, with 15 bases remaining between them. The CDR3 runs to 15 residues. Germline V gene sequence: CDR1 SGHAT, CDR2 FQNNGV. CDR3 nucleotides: TGTGCCAGCAGAATCGGGATAGCGGACTCCTACGAGCAGTACTTC. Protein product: CASRIGIADSYEQYF.

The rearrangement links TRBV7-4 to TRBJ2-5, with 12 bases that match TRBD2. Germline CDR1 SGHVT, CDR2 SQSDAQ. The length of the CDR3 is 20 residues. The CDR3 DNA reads TGTACCAATCCGTCCGGACTAGCGGGATCTCATCTCGCCGGGGGGGAGACCCAGTACTTC. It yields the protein CTNPSGLAGSHLAGGETQYF.

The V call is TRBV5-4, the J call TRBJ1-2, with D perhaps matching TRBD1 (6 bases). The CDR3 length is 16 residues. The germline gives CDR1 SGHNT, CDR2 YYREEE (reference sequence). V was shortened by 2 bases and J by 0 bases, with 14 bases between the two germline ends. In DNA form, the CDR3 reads TGTGCCAGCAGCTTTGGGGGGGCAGAATCTAACTATGGCTACACCTTC. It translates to CASSFGGAESNYGYTF. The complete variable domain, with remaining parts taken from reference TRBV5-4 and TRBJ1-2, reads ETGVTQSPTHLIKTRGQQVTLRCSSQSGHNTVSWYQQALGQGPQFIFQYYREEENGRGNFPPRFSGLQFPNYSSELNVNALELDDSALYLCASSFGGAESNYGYTFGSGTRLTVV.